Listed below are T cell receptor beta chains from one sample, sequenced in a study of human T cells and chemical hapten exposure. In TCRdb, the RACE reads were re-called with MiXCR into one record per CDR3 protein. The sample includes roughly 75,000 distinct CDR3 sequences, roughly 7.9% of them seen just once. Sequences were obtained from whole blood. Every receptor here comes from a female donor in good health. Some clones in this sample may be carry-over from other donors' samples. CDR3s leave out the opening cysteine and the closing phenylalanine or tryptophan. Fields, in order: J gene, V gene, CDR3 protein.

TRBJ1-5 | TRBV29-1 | SVRNTSSNQPQH
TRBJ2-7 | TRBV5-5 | ASSLGTGTYSYEQY
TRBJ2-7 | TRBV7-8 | ASSLARTGSREQY
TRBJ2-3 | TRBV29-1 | SVAGTSTDTQY
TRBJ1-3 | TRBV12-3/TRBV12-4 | ASSLHIQGWNTIY
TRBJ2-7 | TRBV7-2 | ASSLAGAPPYEQY
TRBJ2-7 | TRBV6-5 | ASTQGKIDEQY
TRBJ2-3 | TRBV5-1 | ASSFWSGYGRSTDTQY
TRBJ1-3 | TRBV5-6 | ASSLSRAGGNTIY
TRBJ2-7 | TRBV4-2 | ASSQERMSSGGASGYEQY